Each of the 17 T cell receptor beta chains below was sequenced from the same sample in a study of cytomegalovirus exposure and HLA in healthy donors. Only in-frame clones appear in the TCRdb table, and some are missing; sequencing was by immunoSEQ multiplex PCR. The table shows 130,000 or so clones, with just under 90% occurring only once. Sequencing was performed on PBMCs. The receptors stem from a man aged 25 to 40 in good health and CMV-seronegative.

The V gene is TRBV7-9, the J gene TRBJ1-1, with D maybe TRBD1 (6 bases). V lost 5 bases and J lost 1, with 20 bases in between. The CDR3 is made up of 17 amino acids. The germline gives CDR1 SEHNR, CDR2 FQNEAQ (reference sequence). The CDR3 protein is CASSERDNLNGNTEAFF. Written as DNA, the CDR3 is TGTGCCAGCAGCGAGCGGGACAACCTAAACGGGAACACTGAAGCTTTCTTT.

This clone appeared a few times. The J gene is TRBJ1-1, the V gene TRBV28; D possibly corresponds to TRBD1 (6 bases). Trimming removed 5 bases at V and 7 bases at J, with 14 bases between. The CDR3 length is 13 residues. The V gene's germline CDR1 is MDHEN and CDR2 SYDVKM. Here the CDR3 DNA reads TGTGCCAGCAGTCCCGGGACAAGGGGTGAAGCTTTCTTT. Protein: CASSPGTRGEAFF.

The chain is built from TRBV4-3 and TRBJ1-1, with D perhaps TRBD1 (6 bases). This CDR3 region has 17 residues. Germline assignment: CDR1 LGHNA and CDR2 YSLEER. V lost 2 bases to trimming and J lost 2 bases, with 18 bases between them. Here the CDR3 reads CASSQLRQVGRNTEAFF. The CDR3 region has the DNA TGCGCCAGCAGCCAACTTCGACAGGTGGGACGTAACACTGAAGCTTTCTTT.

The V gene is TRBV5-6, the J gene TRBJ1-2; D is ambiguous. Germline values: CDR1 SGHDT, CDR2 YYEEEE. V was clipped by 4 bases and J by 6 bases, with 13 bases between them. This CDR3 has 13 amino acids. The CDR3 sequence: CASSGLAPHGYTF. The CDR3 DNA sequence: TGTGCCAGCAGCGGCCTGGCCCCACATGGCTACACCTTC. Using reference TRBV5-6 and TRBJ1-2 for the parts outside the CDR3, the full variable domain is DAGVTQSPTHLIKTRGQQVTLRCSPKSGHDTVSWYQQALGQGPQFIFQYYEEEERQRGNFPDRFSGHQFPNYSSELNVNALLLGDSALYLCASSGLAPHGYTFGSGTRLTVV.

The chain is built from TRBV27 and TRBJ1-2, with 7 bases aligning to TRBD1. The V gene's germline CDR1 is MNHEY and CDR2 SMNVEV (reference sequence). The CDR3 runs to 19 residues. The trim removed 6 bases at V and 0 bases at J, leaving 19 bases unmatched. CDR3 nucleotides: TGTGCCAGCAGCTCGCACAACAGGGGACCTGTCCGAACTAACTATGGCTACACCTTC. This translates into CASSSHNRGPVRTNYGYTF.

The V gene is TRBV4-1, the J gene TRBJ2-7; the match to TRBD1 covers 8 bases. The CDR3 is 15 amino acids. Trimming removed 6 bases from V and 5 bases from J; junction bases left unmatched: 12. Per the germline V gene, CDR1 is MGHRA and CDR2 is YSYEKL. CDR3: CASRQRQGARDEQYF. In DNA, the CDR3 is TGCGCCAGCAGGCAGCGGCAGGGGGCCCGGGACGAGCAGTACTTC.

This rearrangement joins TRBV15 to TRBJ2-7, with unresolved D. Germline values: CDR1 LNHNV, CDR2 YYDKDF (reference sequence). The CDR3 runs to 12 residues. V gave up 0 bases and J gave up 3 bases, with 3 bases separating them. For the CDR3, the DNA is TGTGCCACCAGCAGAGACAGCTACGAGCAGTACTTC. Translating gives CATSRDSYEQYF.

The rearrangement uses TRBV4-3 and TRBJ2-7; D is possibly TRBD2 (5 bases). In germline, CDR1 is LGHNA, CDR2 YSLEER. Trimming took 6 bases from V and 3 from J, leaving 21 bases between them. This CDR3 region has 16 residues. In nucleotides, the CDR3 is TGCGCCAGCAGTCTCCAAGTTCTAGCCCCCGGCTACGAGCAGTACTTC. This gives the protein CASSLQVLAPGYEQYF.

The chain is built from TRBV4-3 and TRBJ2-7; maybe TRBD1 (6 bases). Germline assignment: CDR1 LGHNA and CDR2 YSLEER. The CDR3 is made up of 16 amino acids. The ends were cut back, 1 base at V and 1 base at J, with 14 bases in the middle. CDR3 sequence: CASSQVRGGHSYEQYF. For the CDR3, the DNA is TGCGCCAGCAGCCAAGTACGAGGGGGTCATTCCTACGAGCAGTACTTC.

The chain uses TRBV10-3 and TRBJ1-1; 7 bases are a match to TRBD1. Losses at the gene ends were 6 bases for V and 6 bases for J; bases not matched to a gene: 7. Germline CDR1 is ENHRY and CDR2 is SYGVKD. The CDR3 is made up of 13 amino acids. CDR3 protein: CAIRPGQSAEAFF. CDR3 DNA sequence: TGTGCCATCAGGCCGGGACAGTCCGCTGAAGCTTTCTTT.

The J gene is TRBJ1-5, the V gene TRBV5-6, with D uncertain. This CDR3 region has 14 residues. The germline gives CDR1 SGHDT, CDR2 YYEEEE. Trimming stripped 2 bases from V and 5 bases from J, with 11 bases between. The CDR3 loop is CASSFLDGDQPQHF. The DNA for the CDR3 is TGTGCCAGCAGCTTTTTAGACGGGGATCAGCCCCAGCATTTT. The full variable domain, completed using reference TRBV5-6 and TRBJ1-5, is DAGVTQSPTHLIKTRGQQVTLRCSPKSGHDTVSWYQQALGQGPQFIFQYYEEEERQRGNFPDRFSGHQFPNYSSELNVNALLLGDSALYLCASSFLDGDQPQHFGDGTRLSIL.

J is TRBJ2-2 and V is TRBV6-5; D not resolved. CDR3 size: 16 residues. V lost 0 bases and J lost 7, with 15 bases in between. Germline V gene lookup returns CDR1 MNHEY and CDR2 SVGAGI. The chain's CDR3 is CASSYSMAPFVGELFF. The CDR3, as DNA: TGTGCCAGCAGTTACTCTATGGCCCCTTTCGTCGGGGAGCTGTTTTTT.

This rearrangement joins TRBV4-2 to TRBJ2-7; D is perhaps TRBD2 (6 bases). Germline values: CDR1 LGHNA, CDR2 YNFKEQ. The CDR3 spans 15 residues. V was trimmed by 1 base and J by 2 bases, leaving 12 bases between them. This chain's CDR3 is CASSQGRRVTYEQYF. As DNA, the CDR3 is TGTGCCAGCAGCCAAGGGAGGAGGGTAACCTACGAGCAGTACTTC.

The chain has TRBV28 and TRBJ2-7; 10 bases agree with TRBD1. The CDR3 has 14 residues. The J segment lost 3 bases and the V segment lost 3 bases, leaving 2 bases of the junction unmatched. CDR1 and CDR2 (germline): MDHEN, SYDVKM. The CDR3, as DNA: TGTGCCAGCAGTTTGGACAGGGGGAACTACGAGCAGTACTTC. This codes for CASSLDRGNYEQYF. Together with reference TRBV28 and TRBJ2-7, the CDR3 gives the full variable domain: DVKVTQSSRYLVKRTGEKVFLECVQDMDHENMFWYRQDPGLGLRLIYFSYDVKMKEKGDIPEGYSVSREKKERFSLILESASTNQTSMYLCASSLDRGNYEQYFGPGTRLTVT.

The gene calls are TRBV7-2 and TRBJ2-2, with TRBD1 identical over 7 bases. CDR1 SGHTA and CDR2 FQGNSA come from the germline V gene. The CDR3 has 17 amino acids. After removal of 2 bases from V and 6 bases from J, the junction contained 12 bases not matched to a gene. CDR3 DNA sequence: TGTGCCAGCAGCTTACAAGGGCAGGGGGTTAAGGCCGGGGAGCTGTTTTTT. Translating gives CASSLQGQGVKAGELFF.

The chain has TRBV28 and TRBJ2-1, with TRBD1 matching 10 bases. After removal of 3 bases from V and 9 bases from J, the junction contained 8 bases not matched to a gene. The germline V gene encodes CDR1 MDHEN and CDR2 SYDVKM. CDR3 length: 15 amino acids. CDR3 sequence: CASSLGDRGHGEQFF. The DNA for the CDR3 is TGTGCCAGCAGTTTGGGAGACAGGGGGCATGGTGAGCAGTTCTTC.

The chain carries TRBV11-1 and TRBJ2-7; 7 nucleotides match TRBD1. There are 14 residues in the CDR3. Germline loops: CDR1 SGHAT, CDR2 FQDESV (reference sequence). V trimming: 5 bases; J trimming: 1 base; junction bases outside the gene matches: 5. The CDR3 spells CASSPGTASYEQYF. In nucleotides, the CDR3 is TGTGCCAGCAGCCCAGGGACAGCTTCCTACGAGCAGTACTTC.